Listed here are 24 T cell receptor beta chains from one sample, sequenced in a study of CD8 T cells in ankylosing spondylitis. TCRdb recomputed calls from the 5' RACE reads with MiXCR, one row per CDR3 protein. The sample carries 250,000 to 400,000 distinct CDR3 sequences, 11% recorded once. The sample was blood, either unsorted or a sorted T cell fraction (not recorded which). The receptors originated from a female donor with ankylosing spondylitis or in good health (not recorded which).

This clonotype occurred many times. This chain links TRBV20-1 with TRBJ2-7, with D possibly being TRBD2 (6 bases). The CDR3 covers 13 residues. Trimming cost V 1 base and J 5 bases, with 12 bases left between them. Germline CDR1 reads DFQATT; CDR2 reads SNEGSKA (reference sequence). The DNA for the CDR3 is TGCAGTGCTAGAGTTGTGGGGGGTCACGAGCAGTACTTC. Protein sequence: CSARVVGGHEQYF.

This clonotype was seen at least ten times. This chain joins TRBV18 and TRBJ1-5; perhaps TRBD1 as D (5 bases). Germline loops: CDR1 KGHSH, CDR2 LQKENI. The V and J ends lost 1 base and 0 bases respectively, with 10 bases between them. The length of the CDR3 is 16 residues. CDR3 in DNA: TGTGCCAGCTCACCACGGGGGGGAGATAGCAATCAGCCCCAGCATTTT. This sequence encodes CASSPRGGDSNQPQHF.

J is TRBJ2-5 and V is TRBV20-1; TRBD2 matches at 7 bases. Germline CDR1 reads DFQATT; CDR2 reads SNEGSKA (reference sequence). CDR3 length: 15 amino acids. Trimming at V came to 0 bases and at J to 5 bases, leaving 9 bases not matched to a gene. CDR3 bases: TGCAGTGCTAGAGAGGCCCTAGCGGTCGGTGAGACCCAGTACTTC. Translated, it gives CSAREALAVGETQYF.

This clonotype appeared many times. The rearrangement joins TRBV5-6 to TRBJ1-1; D perhaps matches TRBD1 (5 bases). The V end was cut by 1 base, the J end by 1 base, with 11 bases between. This CDR3 has 15 amino acids. CDR1 is SGHDT and CDR2 is YYEEEE in the germline V gene. CDR3 coding DNA: TGTGCCAGCAGCTTGCTGTGGGACCCGAACACTGAAGCTTTCTTT. It is translated as CASSLLWDPNTEAFF.

This clonotype was picked up many times. V and J are TRBV20-1 and TRBJ2-5; possibly TRBD2 for D (6 bases). This CDR3 spans 13 amino acids. Looked up from germline, CDR1 is DFQATT and CDR2 is SNEGSKA (reference sequence). V was trimmed by 2 bases and J by 14 bases, leaving 21 bases between them. The CDR3 here is CSARPTGTSETYF. CDR3 coding DNA: TGCAGTGCTAGACCGACGGGGACTTCTGAAACCTACTTC.

At least ten counts were recorded for this clonotype. The genes are TRBV20-1 and TRBJ2-1; TRBD2 is a possible D gene (6 bases). There are 12 residues in the CDR3. V was cut by 5 bases and J by 8 bases, with 13 bases left in between. Germline V gene data show CDR1 as DFQATT and CDR2 as SNEGSKA (reference sequence). CDR3: CSAATRIDEQFF. CDR3 bases: TGCAGTGCTGCGACTAGGATCGATGAGCAGTTCTTC.

This clonotype was seen a few times. The rearrangement links TRBV12-3 or TRBV12-4 to TRBJ1-5, with D uncertain. The CDR3 has 16 amino acids. Trimming left V 4 bases short and J 0 bases short, with 13 bases between. The CDR3 sequence: CASSSSAGTSNQPQHF. CDR3 DNA sequence: TGTGCCAGCAGTTCCTCCGCAGGCACTAGCAATCAGCCCCAGCATTTT.

The chain joins TRBV20-1 to TRBJ1-6, with D maybe TRBD1 (6 bases). CDR3 length: 13 amino acids. Looked up from germline, CDR1 is DFQATT and CDR2 is SNEGSKA (reference sequence). V lost 2 bases and J lost 9, with 11 bases in between. The CDR3 region is CSARPGHLSPLHF. Written as DNA, the CDR3 is TGCAGTGCTAGACCGGGACACCTTTCACCCCTCCACTTT.

CDR3 DNA sequence: TGTGCCAGCAGCCACCCGGGGCGGGGAAACACCATATATTTT. Its protein is CASSHPGRGNTIYF. The J gene is TRBJ1-3, the V gene TRBV7-8; the D gene is possibly TRBD1 (5 bases). CDR1 and CDR2 from the germline V gene are SGHVS and FQNEAQ. Trimming stripped 5 bases from V and 4 bases from J, with 12 bases between. The CDR3 length is 14 residues.

As to this clonotype: A read error may be the cause here, since a much bigger clone is one base away. This chain uses TRBV5-1 with TRBJ1-2; 7 nucleotides align to TRBD1. Germline CDR1 reads SGHRS; CDR2 reads YFSETQ. The CDR3 totals 13 residues. The CDR3 protein is CASTGTAPYGDTF. CDR3 bases: TGCGCCAGCACGGGGACAGCCCCCTATGGCGACACCTTC.

This clonotype came up many times. The chain combines TRBV12-3 or TRBV12-4 with TRBJ2-7; tentative D call: TRBD1 (6 bases). The CDR3 totals 12 residues. V lost 6 bases to trimming and J lost 4 bases, with 10 bases between them. DNA for the CDR3: TGTGCCAGCAGGCCAACAGGGTACGAGCAGTACTTC. It specifies CASRPTGYEQYF.

The chain links TRBV27 to TRBJ2-7; 9 nucleotides align to TRBD1. The trim removed 5 bases at V and 3 bases at J, leaving 14 bases unmatched. CDR1 is MNHEY, CDR2 SMNVEV, per germline (reference sequence). The CDR3 is 17 amino acids. This CDR3 is CASSRPRTGGTIYEQYF. In DNA form, the CDR3 reads TGTGCCAGCAGTCGGCCTCGAACAGGGGGCACCATCTACGAGCAGTACTTC.

This clonotype was seen repeatedly, ten times or more. V is TRBV5-1 and J is TRBJ2-1; D assignment may be TRBD1 or TRBD2 (5 bases each). The V and J ends lost 2 bases and 0 bases respectively, with 12 bases between them. The length of the CDR3 is 16 residues. Germline V gives CDR1 SGHRS, CDR2 YFSETQ. The CDR3 sequence: CASSFGGRGSYNEQFF. The CDR3 DNA follows: TGCGCCAGCAGCTTCGGAGGAAGGGGCTCCTACAATGAGCAGTTCTTC.

This chain links TRBV7-6 with TRBJ1-4, with TRBD1 identical over 9 bases. The CDR3 contains 14 residues. V trimming: 4 bases; J trimming: 10 bases; junction bases outside the gene matches: 7. Germline CDR1 SGHVS, CDR2 FNYEAQ. The CDR3 protein is CASSSTGGQGKLFF. CDR3 nucleotides: TGTGCCAGCAGCTCAACAGGGGGACAGGGAAAACTGTTTTTT.

This clonotype appeared a few times. The chain combines TRBV30 with TRBJ1-2, with D uncertain. Trimming took off 4 bases at V and 8 bases at J, with 17 bases between the two ends. The CDR3 is made up of 13 amino acids. Germline-derived CDR1 and CDR2 are GTSNPN and SVGIG (reference sequence). The CDR3 coding sequence is TGTGCCTGGACGGAAGGCATCCTCACAGGCTACACCTTC. Residues: CAWTEGILTGYTF.

Details on this clonotype: Since a much larger clone is just one base distant, this may be a read error. The chain uses TRBV7-6 and TRBJ2-1; D is possibly TRBD1 (6 bases). CDR1 is SGHVS, CDR2 FNYEAQ, per germline. CDR3 length equals 16 residues. CDR3 nucleotides: TGTGCCACCAGCTTAGGGGGATTAGGCACCTACAATGAGCAGTTCTTC. It translates to CATSLGGLGTYNEQFF.

This sequence joins TRBV5-1 and TRBJ2-3, with 9 positions matching TRBD2. V lost 0 bases, J lost 0 bases, and 5 bases stayed unmatched. This CDR3 has 17 amino acids. The germline CDR1 and CDR2 sequences are SGHRS and YFSETQ. The CDR3 DNA sequence: TGCGCCAGCAGCTTGGATGTGCTAGCGGGGAGCACAGATACGCAGTATTTT. Its translation is CASSLDVLAGSTDTQYF.

This clonotype was seen at least ten times. This chain uses TRBV20-1 with TRBJ1-4, with D unclear. V gave up 7 bases and J gave up 6 bases, with 12 bases separating them. In germline, CDR1 is DFQATT, CDR2 SNEGSKA (reference sequence). The CDR3 is made up of 12 amino acids. In DNA, the CDR3 is TGCAGTGTCTACACGTCCTATGAAAAACTGTTTTTT. As protein: CSVYTSYEKLFF.

This clonotype was detected a few times. The rearrangement links TRBV28 to TRBJ2-2, with D maybe TRBD1 (6 bases). The V and J ends lost 7 bases and 3 bases respectively, with 9 bases between them. This CDR3 region has 13 residues. The germline gives CDR1 MDHEN, CDR2 SYDVKM. As DNA, the CDR3 is TGTGCCAGCACCGGACAGTACACCGGGGAGCTGTTTTTT. Protein product: CASTGQYTGELFF.

This clonotype appeared a few times. This chain links TRBV10-3 with TRBJ2-7, with 10 bases matching TRBD2. This CDR3 is built from 14 residues. The germline CDR1 and CDR2 sequences are ENHRY and SYGVKD. The V segment lost 6 bases and the J segment 2 bases; nucleotides outside the gene matches: 4. This chain's CDR3 is CAISGLAETYEQYF. The CDR3 nucleotides are TGTGCCATCAGCGGACTAGCGGAGACCTACGAGCAGTACTTC.

Concerning this clonotype itself: Sequence at one end of the junction differs from germline and may be a read error. The CDR3 nucleotides are TGCTGTGCTAGAATGGCGGGCCTCCTCGGCCACAATGAGCAGTTCTTC. Translated: CCARMAGLLGHNEQFF. The chain is built from TRBV20-1 and TRBJ2-1, with a tentative D call TRBD2 (5 bases). The germline V gene has CDR1 DFQATT and CDR2 SNEGSKA (reference sequence). The CDR3 totals 16 residues.

The chain employs TRBV12-5 and TRBJ2-1; 13 bases agree with TRBD2. The CDR3 length is 17 residues. The V gene's germline CDR1 is LGHNT and CDR2 FRNRAP. CDR3 residues: CASSRLAGGLSYNEQFF. Here the CDR3 DNA reads TGTGCCAGCAGCAGACTAGCGGGAGGACTCTCCTACAATGAGCAGTTCTTC.

This clonotype was found a few times. The chain has TRBV3-1 and TRBJ2-2, with D unclear. The CDR3 runs to 12 residues. The germline gives CDR1 LGHDT, CDR2 YNNKEL (reference sequence). The V end lost 2 bases, the J end lost 7 bases, and 5 bases lay between the germline ends. The chain's CDR3 is CASSQQVGELFF. The CDR3 DNA reads as TGTGCCAGCAGCCAACAAGTCGGGGAGCTGTTTTTT.

This clonotype was detected many times. The chain recombines TRBV6-1 with TRBJ2-5; 8 bases align to TRBD1. The CDR3 spans 15 residues. CDR1 is MNHNS, CDR2 SASEGT, per germline. J was trimmed by 4 bases and V by 6 bases; bases with no gene match: 10. CDR3 loop: CASSLQGVSRETQYF. The CDR3 DNA reads TGTGCCAGCAGCCTACAGGGGGTGTCGAGAGAGACCCAGTACTTC.